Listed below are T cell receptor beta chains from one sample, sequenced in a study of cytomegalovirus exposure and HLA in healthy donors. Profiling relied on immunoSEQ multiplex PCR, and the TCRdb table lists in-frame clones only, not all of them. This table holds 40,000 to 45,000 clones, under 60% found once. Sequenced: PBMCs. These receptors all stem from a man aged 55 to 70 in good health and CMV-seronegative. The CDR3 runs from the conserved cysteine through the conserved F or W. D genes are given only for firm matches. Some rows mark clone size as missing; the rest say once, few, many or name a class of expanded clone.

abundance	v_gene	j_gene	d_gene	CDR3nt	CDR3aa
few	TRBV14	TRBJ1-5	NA	TGTGCCAGCAGCCACAGGGGAAACAATCAGCCCCAGCATTTT	CASSHRGNNQPQHF
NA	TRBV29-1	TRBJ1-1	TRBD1	TGCAGCGTTGACCGGGACAGGGGAGCGAACACTGAAGCTTTCTTT	CSVDRDRGANTEAFF
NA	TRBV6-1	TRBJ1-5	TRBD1	TGTGCCAGCAGTGATGTGTTGCGGGACAGGGTCCAGCCCCAGCATTTT	CASSDVLRDRVQPQHF
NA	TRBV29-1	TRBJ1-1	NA	TGCAGCGTTGGACAGCAGAACACTGAAGCTTTCTTT	CSVGQQNTEAFF
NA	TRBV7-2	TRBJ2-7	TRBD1	TGTGCCAGCAGCCCCGAGACAGGGACCGAGCAGTACTTC	CASSPETGTEQYF
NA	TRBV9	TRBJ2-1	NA	TGTGCCAGCAGCGTAAGCGCCTACAATGAGCAGTTCTTC	CASSVSAYNEQFF
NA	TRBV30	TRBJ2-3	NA	TGTGCCTGGAGTGTATCAGGGGGCACAGATACGCAGTATTTT	CAWSVSGGTDTQYF
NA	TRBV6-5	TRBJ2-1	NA	TGTGCCAGCAGAGAGGGGACTGGCTCCTACAATGAGCAGTTCTTC	CASREGTGSYNEQFF
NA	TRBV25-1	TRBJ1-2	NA	TGTGCCAGCAGTGAATCGGGACAACTCTATGGCTACACCTTC	CASSESGQLYGYTF
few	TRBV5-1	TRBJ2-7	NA	TGCGCCAGCAGCCCGAAGGGGCCCAGCTACGAGCAGTACTTC	CASSPKGPSYEQYF
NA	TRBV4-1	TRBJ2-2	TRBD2	TGCGCCAGCAATTCGGCGGGAGGGTCGAACACCGGGGAGCTGTTTTTT	CASNSAGGSNTGELFF
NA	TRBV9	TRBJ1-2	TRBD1	TGTGCCAGCAGCGTAGAGTACAGGGGGCTCGATGGCTACACCTTC	CASSVEYRGLDGYTF
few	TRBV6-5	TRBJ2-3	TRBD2	TGTGCCAGCAGTTACTTGTCCACTAGCGGCACAGATACGCAGTATTTT	CASSYLSTSGTDTQYF